One and the same sample provided the 13 T cell receptor beta chains below, sequenced in a study of T-cell reconstitution after alpha-beta-depleted transplantation in children. This sample's TCRbeta library carried unique molecular identifier barcodes. MiXCR, applied by TCRdb to the PCR reads, yields one record per CDR3 protein. Here the sample spans approximately 350,000 distinct CDR3 sequences, 10% being singletons. Sequences were derived from PBMCs from the stem cell graft donor, sampled from the stem cell graft. These receptors came from a human donor who donated a stem cell graft to a child with acute lymphoblastic leukemia.

This clonotype was seen more than once but under ten times. The J gene is TRBJ2-3, the V gene TRBV5-1; maybe TRBD2 (7 bases). The germline V gene encodes CDR1 SGHRS and CDR2 YFSETQ. V lost 5 bases and J lost 4, with 23 bases in between. The CDR3 loop spans 17 amino acids. CDR3 bases: TGCGCCAGCAGTTCAACTCTGGGGGGCGGGAGCCCAGATACGCAGTATTTT. Protein product: CASSSTLGGGSPDTQYF.

This clonotype was detected a few times. The V call is TRBV12-3 or TRBV12-4, the J call TRBJ2-1; 8 nucleotides agree with TRBD2. J lost 3 bases, V lost 6 bases, and 4 bases had no gene match. This CDR3 is built from 14 residues. The CDR3 DNA is TGTGCCAGCAGGAGCGGGAGCCACTACAATGAGCAGTTCTTC. It specifies CASRSGSHYNEQFF.

This clonotype was observed a handful of times. The chain employs TRBV5-1 and TRBJ2-7, with 8 bases matching TRBD1. CDR3 length: 13 residues. The junction had 5 bases not matched to a gene; V was cut back by 6 bases and J by 3 bases. Germline CDR1 SGHRS, CDR2 YFSETQ. CDR3 sequence (DNA): TGCGCCAGCAAGCCTGACAGGGGCTACGAGCAGTACTTC. It yields the protein CASKPDRGYEQYF.

The J gene is TRBJ2-1, the V gene TRBV12-3 or TRBV12-4, with D perhaps TRBD2 (5 bases). The CDR3 contains 13 residues. V shed 6 bases and J shed 8 bases, with 14 bases lying between them. The CDR3 DNA reads as TGTGCCAGCAGGCTAGCAGGTGGAGATGAGCAGTTCTTC. Translation gives CASRLAGGDEQFF.

This clonotype was seen many times. This sequence joins TRBV4-3 and TRBJ1-1; D unclear. The germline V gene encodes CDR1 LGHNA and CDR2 YSLEER. The CDR3 totals 15 residues. Trimming removed 2 bases at V and 0 bases at J, with 10 bases between. CDR3 nucleotide sequence: TGCGCCAGCAGCCAATTTTCAATCCTGAACACTGAAGCTTTCTTT. Protein product: CASSQFSILNTEAFF.

J is TRBJ2-4 and V is TRBV7-2, with a possible D match to TRBD2 (6 bases). This CDR3 comprises 14 residues. V was shortened by 0 bases and J by 9 bases, with 12 bases between the two germline ends. The germline V gene encodes CDR1 SGHTA and CDR2 FQGNSA. CDR3 amino acids: CASSLAFGSSIQYF. The CDR3 nucleotides are TGTGCCAGCAGCTTAGCCTTCGGGAGTAGCATTCAGTACTTC.

This clonotype was counted many times. The chain is built from TRBV7-2 and TRBJ2-2; 7 bases agree with TRBD1. After removal of 4 bases from V and 6 bases from J, the junction contained 2 bases not matched to a gene. Germline V gene lookup returns CDR1 SGHTA and CDR2 FQGNSA. The CDR3 extends over 13 amino acids. CDR3 in DNA: TGTGCCAGCAGCTCCACAGGGGCCGGGGAGCTGTTTTTT. Amino acids: CASSSTGAGELFF. Looking up the rest from reference TRBV7-2 and TRBJ2-2 gives the full variable domain: GAGVSQSPSNKVTEKGKDVELRCDPISGHTALYWYRQSLGQGLEFLIYFQGNSAPDKSGLPSDRFSAERTGGSVSTLTIQRTQQEDSAVYLCASSSTGAGELFFGEGSRLTVL.

This clonotype was seen a handful of times. The chain employs TRBV7-9 and TRBJ2-7; 7 bases line up with TRBD1. CDR3 length: 14 residues. V shed 3 bases and J 1 base; nucleotides not matched to a gene: 3. Germline V gene sequence: CDR1 SEHNR, CDR2 FQNEAQ (reference sequence). CDR3 coding DNA: TGTGCCAGCAGCTTGACAGGGAAGTCCTACGAGCAGTACTTC. Encoded protein: CASSLTGKSYEQYF.

This chain joins TRBV28 and TRBJ2-7; D is uncertain. CDR3 length equals 12 residues. Trimming pared 7 bases from V and 1 base from J, leaving 8 bases between. The germline V gene encodes CDR1 MDHEN and CDR2 SYDVKM. The CDR3 bases are TGTGCCAGCACCCACAGTTCCTACGAGCAGTACTTC. Protein product: CASTHSSYEQYF.

Only a few counts were recorded for this clonotype. This chain joins TRBV7-2 and TRBJ2-5; 10 bases align to TRBD2. Germline CDR1 reads SGHTA; CDR2 reads FQGNSA. The CDR3 loop spans 16 amino acids. The junction had 9 bases not matched to a gene; V was cut back by 4 bases and J by 4 bases. CDR3 bases: TGTGCCAGCAGCTCCCGGATAGCGGGAGGAGGAGAGACCCAGTACTTC. Protein: CASSSRIAGGGETQYF.

This chain links TRBV4-3 with TRBJ2-7, with a tentative D call TRBD1 (5 bases). CDR3 length equals 15 residues. The V end lost 4 bases, the J end lost 2 bases, and 15 bases lay between the germline ends. Looked up from germline, CDR1 is LGHNA and CDR2 is YSLEER. CDR3 sequence (DNA): TGCGCCAGCAGCCGGAATGGCGCAGGGCCCTACGAGCAGTACTTC. Its protein is CASSRNGAGPYEQYF.

The chain uses TRBV7-2 and TRBJ2-4; no reliable D call. Germline lookup yields CDR1 SGHTA and CDR2 FQGNSA. Trimming took 1 base from V and 3 from J, leaving 4 bases between them. The CDR3 contains 13 residues. The CDR3 DNA sequence: TGTGCCAGCAGCTTAGGAGACAAAAACATTCAGTACTTC. Its translation: CASSLGDKNIQYF.

The J gene is TRBJ2-3, the V gene TRBV7-2, with no clear D. Germline values: CDR1 SGHTA, CDR2 FQGNSA. V gave up 4 bases and J gave up 7 bases, with 15 bases separating them. The CDR3 extends over 14 amino acids. The CDR3 here is CASSSGDYPHTQYF. In DNA form, the CDR3 reads TGTGCCAGCAGCTCTGGGGATTACCCGCATACGCAGTATTTT.